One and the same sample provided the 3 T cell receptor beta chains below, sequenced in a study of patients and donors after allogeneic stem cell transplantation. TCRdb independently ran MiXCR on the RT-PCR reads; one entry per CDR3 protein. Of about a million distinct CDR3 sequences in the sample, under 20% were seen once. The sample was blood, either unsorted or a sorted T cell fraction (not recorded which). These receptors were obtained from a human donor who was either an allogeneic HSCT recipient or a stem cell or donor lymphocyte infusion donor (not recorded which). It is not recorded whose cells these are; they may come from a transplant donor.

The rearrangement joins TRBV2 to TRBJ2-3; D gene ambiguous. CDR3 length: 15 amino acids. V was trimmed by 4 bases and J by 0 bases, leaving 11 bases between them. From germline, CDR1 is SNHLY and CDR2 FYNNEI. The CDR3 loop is CASSVGSLSTDTQYF. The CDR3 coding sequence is TGTGCCAGCAGTGTGGGCTCCCTTAGCACAGATACGCAGTATTTT.

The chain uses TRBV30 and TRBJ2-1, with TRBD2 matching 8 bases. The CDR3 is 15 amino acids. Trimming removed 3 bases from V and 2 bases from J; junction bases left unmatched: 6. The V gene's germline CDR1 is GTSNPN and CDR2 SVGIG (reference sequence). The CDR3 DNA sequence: TGTGCCTGGAGGCCATTAGCGGGGACCTACAATGAGCAGTTCTTC. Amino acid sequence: CAWRPLAGTYNEQFF.

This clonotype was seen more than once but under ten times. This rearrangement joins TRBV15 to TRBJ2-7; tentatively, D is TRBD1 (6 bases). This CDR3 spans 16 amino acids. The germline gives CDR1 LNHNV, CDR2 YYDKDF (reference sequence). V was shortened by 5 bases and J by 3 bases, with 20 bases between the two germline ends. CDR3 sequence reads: CATSGSFHTGIYEQYF. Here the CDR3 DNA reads TGTGCCACCAGCGGAAGCTTCCATACAGGGATCTACGAGCAGTACTTC.